This T cell receptor beta chain was profiled in a study of shared clonotypes between healthy human individuals (dated by TCRdb to about 2020). Describing the broader study: The cohort comprised two women and three men aged 18 to 49 years. For each donor, CD4 naive and CD4 memory were each given three plates, CD8 naive was given two plates, and CD8 memory was given one plate. The study deeply sequenced blood TCR repertoires of several healthy adults to estimate repertoire size and the extent of clonotype sharing between individuals. Different laboratories and diverse techniques were used to prepare libraries and sequence TCR repertoires, to increase sequencing depth and limit assay-specific biases. Each donor's leukapheresis produced roughly between about 0.8 and 8.9 billion PBMCs. Broader findings and caveats from the paper: The genetic and exposure-history diversity represented was limited by the small number of donors. Naive subsets generally had larger estimated clonotype richness than memory subsets did. Only blood was sampled, and tissue TCR repertoires likely differ from those in blood. Incomplete sequencing was indicated by rarefaction of sorted-subset datasets, despite the large sequencing depth. Approximately 4.8% of naive CD4, 3.5% of naive CD8, about 2.4% of memory CD4, and around 0.4% of memory CD8 clonotypes were shared across a few donors. Pairwise subsampling indicated that sequencing depth was expected to affect the degree of clonotype sharing among donors. Compared with non-shared clonotypes, the clonotypes found in all four sorted-subset donors had higher generation probabilities.

Donors were healthy HIV-negative adults with no recently reported acute infections or vaccinations. Every donor was a Caucasian adult residing in Nashville, Tennessee, USA. CD4+ T cells were enriched through magnetic negative selection, after which naive cells were positively selected on CD45RA and the remaining negative fraction served as the memory subset. Blood was collected by leukapheresis, and PBMCs were isolated by Ficoll-Histopaque density gradient centrifugation and then cryopreserved in liquid nitrogen vapor phase. Purity and quantity of every magnetically sorted T cell population were checked by analytical flow cytometry. Genomic DNA was isolated from every sorted fraction and measured by UV absorbance on a Nanodrop 2000c. TCR CDR3 regions were amplified from genomic DNA by multiplex PCR using the deep immunoSEQ assay. Extracted genomic DNA from each cell subset was distributed evenly across all wells of several immunoSEQ 96-well plates, and each plate was treated as a replicate. Each replicate PCR for sorted subsets received around 200 ng genomic DNA, equal to about 30,000 T cell genomes. The purified libraries were quantified using a Qubit 3.0 fluorometer, sized with a Bioanalyzer 2100, and then quantified again using the KAPA Library Quantification kit. A separate single-read 150-cycle Illumina NextSeq 550 flow cell was used to sequence each immunoSEQ 96-well plate. The published analysis was carried out like this. Because the immunoSEQ output held only junctional sequences and lacked quality scores, the filtering could not match the filtering applied to full-length reads. To assign V/J genes and CDR3, sequences were annotated against IMGT germline references using PyIR, a Python wrapper for IgBLAST v1.9. Reads were filtered out if the reads had weak V/J assignments (E-value above 1e-6), no CDR3, stop codons, out-of-frame junctions, or ambiguous translated residues. V3J clonotypes were defined by identical inferred V gene, J gene, and CDR3 amino acid sequence. To compute the percentage overlap between repertoires, the number of shared unique clonotypes was divided by the size of the smaller repertoire. RTK rarefaction, the Chao1 estimator, and Recon v2.1 estimates of unobserved clonotypes were used to assess repertoire richness. Generation probabilities were computed with OLGA for all TCRbeta clonotypes obtained by the gDNA method from several donors. Held by TCRdb, this immuneACCESS table contains in-frame sequences only and omits some clones. Under half of the omission traces to an unresolved V gene where checked; the cause of the rest is unknown. That table furnishes V, J and clone size, whereas the DNA furnished D and trimming. This sample gives millions of clones in total; more than 85% of them show up just once. The top ten constitute 0.35% to 0.45% of the sample.

Cut back by 1 base and 3 bases, the V and J ends lie 13 bases apart. CDR1 is given as SEHNR and CDR2 as FQNEAQ, both from the germline V gene (reference sequence). Counted from cysteine to phenylalanine, this CDR3 has 16 amino acids. Of all the DNA, just the CDR3 is kept, 48 bases in frame from base 1. In regard to this clone: Its antigen is currently not known. No base quality information exists; no much larger clone differs at one position.

The rearranged segments are TRBV7-9 and TRBJ2-1; the D element might be TRBD1 or TRBD2, as each aligns at 6 bases. Sequenced: naive CD4+ T cells from PBMCs. According to the study, the label for this sample's cell subset or site signals: CD45RA+ positively selected. The source of this sequence is a man aged 18 to 30 in good health. Some clones in this sample may be carry-over from other donors' samples. The nucleotide sequence reads TGTGCCAGCAGCTTAGTCGGGGGCAGGCTCTACAATGAGCAGTTCTTC. This translates into CASSLVGGRLYNEQFF.